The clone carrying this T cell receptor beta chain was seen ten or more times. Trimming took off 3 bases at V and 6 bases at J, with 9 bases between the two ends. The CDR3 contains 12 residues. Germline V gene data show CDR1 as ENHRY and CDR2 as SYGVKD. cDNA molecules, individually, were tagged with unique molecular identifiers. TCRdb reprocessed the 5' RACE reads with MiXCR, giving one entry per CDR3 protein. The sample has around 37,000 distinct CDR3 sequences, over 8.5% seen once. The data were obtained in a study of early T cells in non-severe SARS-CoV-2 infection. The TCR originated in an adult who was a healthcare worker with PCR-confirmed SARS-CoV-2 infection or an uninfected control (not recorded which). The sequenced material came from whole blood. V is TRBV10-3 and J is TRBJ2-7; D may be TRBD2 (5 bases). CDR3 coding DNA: TGTGCCATCAGTGACCCCGGGGTCGAGCAGTACTTC. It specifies CAISDPGVEQYF.